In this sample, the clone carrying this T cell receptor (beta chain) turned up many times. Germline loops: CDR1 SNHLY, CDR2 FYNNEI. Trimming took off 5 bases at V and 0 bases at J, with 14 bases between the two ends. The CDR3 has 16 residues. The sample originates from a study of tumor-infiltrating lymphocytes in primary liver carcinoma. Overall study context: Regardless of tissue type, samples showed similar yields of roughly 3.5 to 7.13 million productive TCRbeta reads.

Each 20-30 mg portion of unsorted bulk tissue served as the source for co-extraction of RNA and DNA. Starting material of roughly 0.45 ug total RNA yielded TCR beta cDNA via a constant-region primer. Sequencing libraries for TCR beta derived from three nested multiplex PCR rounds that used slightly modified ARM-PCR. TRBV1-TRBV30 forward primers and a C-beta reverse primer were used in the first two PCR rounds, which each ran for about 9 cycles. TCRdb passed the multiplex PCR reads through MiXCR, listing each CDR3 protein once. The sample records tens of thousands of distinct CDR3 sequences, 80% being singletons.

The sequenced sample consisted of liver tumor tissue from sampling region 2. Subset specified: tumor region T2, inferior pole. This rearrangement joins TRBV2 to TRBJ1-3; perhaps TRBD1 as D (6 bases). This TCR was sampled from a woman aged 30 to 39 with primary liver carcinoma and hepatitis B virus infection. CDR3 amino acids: CASSSGETYSGNTIYF. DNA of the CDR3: TGTGCCAGCAGTTCAGGGGAAACGTACTCTGGAAACACCATATATTTT.